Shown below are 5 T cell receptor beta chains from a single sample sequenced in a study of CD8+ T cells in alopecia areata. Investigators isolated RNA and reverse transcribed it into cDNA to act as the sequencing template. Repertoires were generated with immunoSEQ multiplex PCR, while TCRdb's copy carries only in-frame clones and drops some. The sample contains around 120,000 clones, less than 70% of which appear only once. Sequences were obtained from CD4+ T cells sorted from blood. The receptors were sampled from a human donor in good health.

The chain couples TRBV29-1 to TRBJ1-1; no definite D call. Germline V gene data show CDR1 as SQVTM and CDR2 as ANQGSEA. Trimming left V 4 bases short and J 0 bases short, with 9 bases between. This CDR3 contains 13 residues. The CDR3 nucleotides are TGCAGCGTTGTAGGGCAGATGAACACTGAAGCTTTCTTT. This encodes CSVVGQMNTEAFF.

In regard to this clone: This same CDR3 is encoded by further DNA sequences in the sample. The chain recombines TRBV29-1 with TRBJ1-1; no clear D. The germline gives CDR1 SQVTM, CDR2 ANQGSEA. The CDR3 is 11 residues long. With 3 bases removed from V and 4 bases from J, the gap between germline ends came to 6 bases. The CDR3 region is CSVEGGTEAFF. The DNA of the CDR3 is TGCAGCGTTGAGGGCGGCACTGAAGCTTTCTTT.

The CDR3: CSVAKQSGTEAFF. CDR3 nucleotides: TGCAGCGTTGCAAAGCAGAGTGGCACTGAAGCTTTCTTT. J is TRBJ1-1 and V is TRBV29-1; unclear D gene. V lost 4 bases to trimming and J lost 4 bases, with 13 bases between them. The V gene's germline CDR1 is SQVTM and CDR2 ANQGSEA. The CDR3 length is 13 residues.

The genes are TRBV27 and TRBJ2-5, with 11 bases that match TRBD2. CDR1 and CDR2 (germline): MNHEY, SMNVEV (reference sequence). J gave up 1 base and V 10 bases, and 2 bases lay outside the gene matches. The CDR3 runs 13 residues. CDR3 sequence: CATGTSGQETQYF. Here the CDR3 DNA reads TGTGCCACCGGGACTAGCGGCCAAGAGACCCAGTACTTC.

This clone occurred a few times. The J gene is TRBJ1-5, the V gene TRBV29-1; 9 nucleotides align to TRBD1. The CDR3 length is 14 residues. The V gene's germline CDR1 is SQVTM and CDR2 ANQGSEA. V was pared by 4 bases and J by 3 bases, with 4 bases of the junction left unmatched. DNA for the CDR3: TGCAGCGTTGCCGGGACAGGGTACAATCAGCCCCAGCATTTT. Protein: CSVAGTGYNQPQHF.